This T cell receptor (beta chain) was retrieved from a study of blood T cell repertoires in COVID-19 (dated by TCRdb to 2020 to 2022). Concerning the study at large: Samples covering the acute and convalescent phases of COVID-19 were provided by collaborators in the United States, Italy and Spain. The prospective study material was composed of cDNA or gDNA derived from T cells, B-cell-depleted T cells, or PBMCs. The dataset comprised deeply sampled blood TCRbeta repertoires from subjects exposed to, actively infected with, or recovered from COVID-19. The repertoires were released in a freely available public database intended as a resource for research on the immune response to SARS-CoV-2. The samples were drawn from two sources: the first 160 participants of the ongoing ImmuneRACE study, and 950 to 1,500 subjects contributed by 6 global collaborators. A de-identified subject ID, COVID-19 status, age in years and sex were almost always included in the sample metadata. Where HLA class I and class II types were available, the types were taken from metadata supplied by the sample provider, not from assay-based typing. Overall results and qualifications from the work: How much clinical and demographic metadata was included differed by source and by participant, and the metadata was provided uncurated.

As to this clone: The specificity of this receptor is unknown. No base quality information exists; no much larger clone differs at one position.

TCRbeta CDR3 regions were amplified from genomic DNA by means of the immunoSEQ Assay, a bias-controlled multiplex PCR. The original pipeline was this. Nucleated cell counts per sample were estimated from amplification of reference gene primers within the assay. Sequence reads were collapsed and filtered to measure the absolute abundance of every unique TCRbeta CDR3 rearrangement. For each sample, productive Simpson clonality was calculated as the square root of Simpson's diversity index over productive rearrangements. This is the immuneACCESS table as TCRdb keeps it, with only in-frame sequences that have V and J called. A part of the clones is gone; compared with another copy, unresolved V genes explain less than half, and the rest is unexplained. The V and J calls and clone size are taken from that table; D and trimming were inferred from the DNA. Here the sample has about 210,000 clones; about 86% occur a single time. 1.5% of the sample is in the top ten clones.

The germline V gene encodes CDR1 SGHKS and CDR2 YYEKEE (reference sequence). Spanning cysteine to phenylalanine, the CDR3 consists of 14 amino acids. The entry retains the CDR3 DNA only, 42 bases that are in frame from base 1. Clipping removes 4 bases from V and 1 base from J, with 5 as the unmatched junction base count. Whole blood was collected in K2EDTA tubes by collaborating institutions according to the institutions' own protocols. For TCRbeta analysis, collaborator samples were shipped as frozen whole blood, as isolated PBMCs, or as DNA extracted from either sample type. The chain joins TRBV5-5 to TRBJ2-7, with TRBD1 matching 7 junction bases. This receptor was identified in a man aged 18 to 30 with active or convalescent COVID-19. Sequencing was carried out using peripheral blood. The DNA sequence is TGTGCCAGCAGCGACCGGGACAGTTCCTACGAGCAGTACTTC. Its coded protein is CASSDRDSSYEQYF.